This entry lists 5 T cell receptor beta chains sequenced from one sample in a study of blood T cell repertoires in COVID-19. The repertoire was sequenced with immunoSEQ multiplex PCR; TCRdb's copy has only in-frame clones and lacks some. The sample includes about 91,000 clones, around nine tenths seen only once; the top ten take approximately 4.8%. The sample taken for sequencing was peripheral blood. All receptors derive from a woman of 80 years or more with active COVID-19.

The rearrangement joins TRBV27 to TRBJ2-1; TRBD2 aligns across 8 bases. After removal of 7 bases from V and 4 bases from J, the junction contained 3 bases not matched to a gene. Germline V gene data show CDR1 as MNHEY and CDR2 as SMNVEV (reference sequence). The CDR3 runs to 13 residues. CDR3 sequence: CASKAGAYNEQFF. The CDR3 DNA reads as TGTGCCAGCAAAGCGGGAGCTTACAATGAGCAGTTCTTC.

The rearrangement uses TRBV3-1 (or the pseudogene TRBV3-2) and TRBJ2-6; TRBD1 matches 7 bases. The V gene end was trimmed by 1 base and the J gene end by 2 bases; junction bases not matched to a gene: 17. The CDR3 is 21 amino acids. CDR1 and CDR2 from the germline V gene are LGHDT and YNNKEL (reference sequence). CDR3 coding DNA: TGTGCCAGCAGCCAAGGTTGGTCCCGGGACAGAGATACTACTGGGGCCAACGTCCTGACTTTC. This translates into CASSQGWSRDRDTTGANVLTF.

J is TRBJ2-1 and V is TRBV10-3; the D is unclear. The length of the CDR3 is 16 residues. The V gene's germline CDR1 is ENHRY and CDR2 SYGVKD. The V end was cut by 4 bases, the J end by 1 base, with 14 bases between. The CDR3: CAISAPKAASYNEQFF. The DNA for the CDR3 is TGTGCCATCAGTGCGCCGAAGGCGGCATCCTACAATGAGCAGTTCTTC.

This rearrangement joins TRBV4-2 to TRBJ2-1, with D possibly TRBD1 on 5 matching bases. In germline, CDR1 is LGHNA, CDR2 YNFKEQ. Trimming cost V 2 bases and J 0 bases, with 5 bases left between them. The CDR3 is 14 residues long. CDR3 in DNA: TGTGCCAGCAGCCAACAGGGCTCCTACAATGAGCAGTTCTTC. This sequence encodes CASSQQGSYNEQFF.

V is TRBV5-5 and J is TRBJ2-7; 7 bases are shared with TRBD1. CDR1 and CDR2 from the germline V gene are SGHKS and YYEKEE (reference sequence). The V segment lost 4 bases and the J segment 2 bases; nucleotides outside the gene matches: 9. The CDR3 runs 15 residues. CDR3 residues: CASSATPTGAYEQYF. CDR3 DNA sequence: TGTGCCAGCAGCGCCACACCAACAGGGGCCTACGAGCAGTACTTC.